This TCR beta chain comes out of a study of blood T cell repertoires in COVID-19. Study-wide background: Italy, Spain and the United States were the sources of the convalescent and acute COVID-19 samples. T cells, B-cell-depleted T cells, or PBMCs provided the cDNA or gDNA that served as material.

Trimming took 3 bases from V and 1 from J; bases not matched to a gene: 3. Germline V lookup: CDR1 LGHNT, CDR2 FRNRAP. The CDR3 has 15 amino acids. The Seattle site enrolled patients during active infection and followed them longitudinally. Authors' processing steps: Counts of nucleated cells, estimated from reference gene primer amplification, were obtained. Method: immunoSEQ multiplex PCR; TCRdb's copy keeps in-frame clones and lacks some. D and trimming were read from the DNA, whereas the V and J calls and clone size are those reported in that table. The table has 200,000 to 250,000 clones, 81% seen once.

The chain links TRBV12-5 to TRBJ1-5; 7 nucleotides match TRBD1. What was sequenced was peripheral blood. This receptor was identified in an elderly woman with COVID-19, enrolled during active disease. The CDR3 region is CASGFPGGSNQPQHF. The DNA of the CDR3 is TGTGCTAGTGGTTTTCCAGGGGGGAGCAATCAGCCCCAGCATTTT.